Sequencing of this TCR beta chain was carried out in a study of beta chain features in type 1 diabetes. The germline V gene encodes CDR1 SNHLY and CDR2 FYNNEI. The length of the CDR3 is 14 residues. The ends were cut back, 8 bases at V and 0 bases at J, with 12 bases in the middle. Every bit of the isolated RNA underwent reverse transcription, so sequencing read expressed TCRB transcripts. Clones were sequenced by immunoSEQ multiplex PCR, and TCRdb holds only the in-frame ones, with some missing. The table has 250,000 or so clones, under 70% seen once. The rearrangement joins TRBV2 to TRBJ2-3; tentatively, D is TRBD2 (6 bases). The sequence was collected from a man aged 25 to 40 in good health. The sequenced sample consisted of naive CD4+ T cells from blood. For the CDR3, the DNA is TGTGCCAGCTTGCTAGCGACTAGCACAGATACGCAGTATTTT. Its protein is CASLLATSTDTQYF.